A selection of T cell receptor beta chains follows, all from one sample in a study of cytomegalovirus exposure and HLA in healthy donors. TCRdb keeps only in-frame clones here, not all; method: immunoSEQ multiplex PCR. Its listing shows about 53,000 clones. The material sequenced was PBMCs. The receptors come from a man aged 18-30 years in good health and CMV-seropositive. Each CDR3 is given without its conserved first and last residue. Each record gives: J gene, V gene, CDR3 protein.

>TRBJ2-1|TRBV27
ASSFPRTALAGDYNEQF
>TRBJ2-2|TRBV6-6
ASIRTREVGELF
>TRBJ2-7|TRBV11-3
ASSFRRISIHRQY
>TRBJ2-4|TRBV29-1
SVAEGPSVKNIQY
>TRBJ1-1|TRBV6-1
ASSEAPTGSTEAF
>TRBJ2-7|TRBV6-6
ASSYDGSTYEQY
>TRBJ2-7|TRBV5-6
ASSFGNSYEQY
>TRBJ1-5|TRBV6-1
ASSGQVGNQPQH
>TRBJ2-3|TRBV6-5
ASSPGTSPDTQY
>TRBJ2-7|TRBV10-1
ASSALAGGEQY
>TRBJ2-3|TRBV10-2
ASTALAGSTYTQY
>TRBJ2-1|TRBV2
ASTPQTSGLVHEQF
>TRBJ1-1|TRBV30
AWSVRGGRNTEAF
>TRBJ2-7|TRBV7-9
ASSSDVSGSSYEQY
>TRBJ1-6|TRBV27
ARQTGGTYNSPLH
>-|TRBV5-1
ASSQLTGEAYEQY
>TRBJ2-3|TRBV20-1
SARVQRAQY
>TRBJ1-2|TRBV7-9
ASGIGGDLYGYT
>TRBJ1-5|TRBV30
AWSVPGLYSNQPQH
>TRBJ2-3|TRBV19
ASSIQGETDTQY
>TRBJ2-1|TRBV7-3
ASSFLKTGRYNEQF
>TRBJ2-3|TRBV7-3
ASSLGAATDTQY
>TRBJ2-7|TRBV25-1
ASKGTGSHEQY
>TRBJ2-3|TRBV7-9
ASSPQDTQY
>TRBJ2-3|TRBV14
ASSQRVGPGTDTQY
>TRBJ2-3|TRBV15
ATSPRLAATSTDTQY
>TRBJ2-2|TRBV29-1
SVRVSNTGELF
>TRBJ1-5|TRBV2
ASSDQTGAQPQH
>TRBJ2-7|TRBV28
ASSTAGGPYEQY
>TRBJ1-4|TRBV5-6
ASSQDRLGVYEKLF
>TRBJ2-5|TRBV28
ASSLYLARKETQY
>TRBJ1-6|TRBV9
ASSVDPRNSPLH
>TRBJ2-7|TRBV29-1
SVGETAYEQY
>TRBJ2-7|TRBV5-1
ASSLASHGAGEQY
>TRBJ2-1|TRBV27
ASSLHGLAGGNEQF
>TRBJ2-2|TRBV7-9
ASSPGQGAHGELF
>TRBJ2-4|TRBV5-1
ASSNGTGGKNIQY
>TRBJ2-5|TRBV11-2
ASSFTGWQETQY
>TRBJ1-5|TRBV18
ASSPRTGGQPQH
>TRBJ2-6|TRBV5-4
ASSSAGSGANVLT
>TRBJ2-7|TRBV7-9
ASSSLTGLGSYEQY
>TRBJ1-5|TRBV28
ASSKGGRVQPQH
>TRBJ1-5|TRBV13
ASSLGPTGQPQH
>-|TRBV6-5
ASSYSTSGRYEQY
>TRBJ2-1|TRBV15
ATTREMAGASYNEQF
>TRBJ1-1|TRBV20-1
SAGDTR
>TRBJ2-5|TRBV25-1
ASSVAATRTQY
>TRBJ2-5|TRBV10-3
AITPGQRETQY